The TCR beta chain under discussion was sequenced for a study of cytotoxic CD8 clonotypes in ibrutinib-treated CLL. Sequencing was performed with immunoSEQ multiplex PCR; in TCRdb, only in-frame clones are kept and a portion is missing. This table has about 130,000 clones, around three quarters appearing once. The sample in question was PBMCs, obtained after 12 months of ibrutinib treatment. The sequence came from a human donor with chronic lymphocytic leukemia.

This CDR3 reads CASSLGLADTTDTQYF. The CDR3 bases are TGTGCCAGCAGCTTGGGCCTAGCGGATACCACAGATACGCAGTATTTT. V usage is TRBV5-5 and J usage is TRBJ2-3, with 7 positions matching TRBD2. The V and J ends lost 0 bases and 2 bases, in that order; junction bases with no gene match: 6. This CDR3 comprises 16 residues. Per germline, CDR1 SGHKS and CDR2 YYEKEE (reference sequence).